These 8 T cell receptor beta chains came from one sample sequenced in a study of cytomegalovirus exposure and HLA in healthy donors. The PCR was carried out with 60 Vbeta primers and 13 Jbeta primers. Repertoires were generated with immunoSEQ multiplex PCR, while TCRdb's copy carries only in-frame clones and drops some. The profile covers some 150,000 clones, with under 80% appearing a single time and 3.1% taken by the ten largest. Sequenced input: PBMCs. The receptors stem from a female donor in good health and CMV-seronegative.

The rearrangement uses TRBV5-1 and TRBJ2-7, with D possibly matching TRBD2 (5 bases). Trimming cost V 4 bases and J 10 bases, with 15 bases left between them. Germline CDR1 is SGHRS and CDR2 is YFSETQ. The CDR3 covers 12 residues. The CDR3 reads CASSPAGANQYF. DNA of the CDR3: TGCGCCAGCAGCCCGGCGGGCGCCAACCAGTACTTC.

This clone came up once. In nucleotides, the CDR3 is TGTGCCAGCAGCTCCCCGGGGTGGCGAGCTTTCTTT. This codes for CASSSPGWRAFF. V gene TRBV7-2 combines with J gene TRBJ1-1; no clear D. The CDR3 contains 12 residues. CDR1 and CDR2 from the germline V gene are SGHTA and FQGNSA. V gave up 4 bases and J gave up 10 bases, with 13 bases separating them.

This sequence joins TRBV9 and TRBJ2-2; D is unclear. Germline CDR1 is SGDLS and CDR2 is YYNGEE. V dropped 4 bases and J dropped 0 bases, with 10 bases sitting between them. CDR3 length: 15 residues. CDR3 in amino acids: CASSPELPNTGELFF. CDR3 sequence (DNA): TGTGCCAGCAGCCCCGAGCTTCCGAACACCGGGGAGCTGTTTTTT.

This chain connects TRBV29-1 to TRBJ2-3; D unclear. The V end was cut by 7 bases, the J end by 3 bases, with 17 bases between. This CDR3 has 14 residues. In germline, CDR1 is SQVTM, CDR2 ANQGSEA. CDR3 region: CSARGGVGTDTQYF. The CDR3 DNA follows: TGCAGCGCCCGTGGCGGAGTCGGTACAGATACGCAGTATTTT.

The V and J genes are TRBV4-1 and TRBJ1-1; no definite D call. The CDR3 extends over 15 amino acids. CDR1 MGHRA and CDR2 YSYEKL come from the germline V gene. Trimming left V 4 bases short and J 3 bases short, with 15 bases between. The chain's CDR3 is CASSPSPSGDTEAFF. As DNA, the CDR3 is TGCGCCAGCAGCCCTTCTCCGTCCGGGGACACTGAAGCTTTCTTT.

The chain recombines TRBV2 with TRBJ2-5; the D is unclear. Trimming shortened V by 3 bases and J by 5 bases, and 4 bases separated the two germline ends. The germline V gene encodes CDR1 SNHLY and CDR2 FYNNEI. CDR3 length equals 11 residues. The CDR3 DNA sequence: TGTGCCAGCAGTGACTACGAGACCCAGTACTTC. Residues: CASSDYETQYF.

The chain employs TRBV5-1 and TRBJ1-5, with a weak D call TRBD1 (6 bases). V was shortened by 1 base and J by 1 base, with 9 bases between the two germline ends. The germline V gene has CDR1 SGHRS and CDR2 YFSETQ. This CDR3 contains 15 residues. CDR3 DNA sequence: TGCGCCAGCAGCTTGTGGGGGCAGAGCAATCAGCCCCAGCATTTT. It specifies CASSLWGQSNQPQHF.

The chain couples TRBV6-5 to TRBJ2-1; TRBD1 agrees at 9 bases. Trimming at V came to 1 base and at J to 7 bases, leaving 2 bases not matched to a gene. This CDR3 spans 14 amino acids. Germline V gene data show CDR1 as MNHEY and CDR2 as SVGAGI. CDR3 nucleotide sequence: TGTGCCAGCAGTTACTTGGACAGGGGTAATGAGCAGTTCTTC. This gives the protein CASSYLDRGNEQFF.